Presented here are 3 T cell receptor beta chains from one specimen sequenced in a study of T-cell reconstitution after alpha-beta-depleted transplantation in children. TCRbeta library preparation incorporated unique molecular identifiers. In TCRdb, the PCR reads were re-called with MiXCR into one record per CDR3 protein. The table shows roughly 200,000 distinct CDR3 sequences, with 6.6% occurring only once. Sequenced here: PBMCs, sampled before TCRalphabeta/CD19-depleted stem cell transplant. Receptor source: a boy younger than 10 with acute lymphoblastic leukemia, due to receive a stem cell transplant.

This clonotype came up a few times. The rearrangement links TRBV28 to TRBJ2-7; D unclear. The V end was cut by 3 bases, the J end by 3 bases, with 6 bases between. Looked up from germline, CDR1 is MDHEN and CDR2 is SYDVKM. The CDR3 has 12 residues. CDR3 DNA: TGTGCCAGCAGTTTCTCCCTCTACGAGCAGTACTTC. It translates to CASSFSLYEQYF.

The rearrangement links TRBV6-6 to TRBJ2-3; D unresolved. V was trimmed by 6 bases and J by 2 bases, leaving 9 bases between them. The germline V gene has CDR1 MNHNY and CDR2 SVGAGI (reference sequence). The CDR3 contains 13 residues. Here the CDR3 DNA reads TGTGCCAGCAGCATAGGCCACACAGATACGCAGTATTTT. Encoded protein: CASSIGHTDTQYF.

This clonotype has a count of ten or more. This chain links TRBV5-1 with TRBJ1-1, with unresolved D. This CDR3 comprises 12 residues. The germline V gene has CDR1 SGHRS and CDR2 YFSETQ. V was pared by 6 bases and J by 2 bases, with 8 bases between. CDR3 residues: CASNQGNTEAFF. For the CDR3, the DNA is TGCGCCAGCAACCAAGGTAACACTGAAGCTTTCTTT.